What follows describes a single T cell receptor beta chain. CDR1 is SGHTA and CDR2 is FQGNSA in the germline V gene. V lost 8 bases, J lost 3 bases, and 20 bases lay in between. This CDR3 comprises 15 residues. This sample was included in a study of blood T cell repertoires in COVID-19. The protocol was immunoSEQ multiplex PCR, while the TCRdb copy is restricted to in-frame clones and leaves out a portion. The data show fewer than 70,000 clones, about 87% seen once. Material for sequencing was peripheral blood. The chain combines TRBV7-2 with TRBJ2-7, with a weak D call TRBD2 (5 bases). This receptor was identified in a human donor in a cohort sampled during active COVID-19. Here the CDR3 reads CASRGGRGPGYEQYF. The CDR3 bases are TGTGCCAGCCGAGGTGGGAGAGGTCCGGGCTACGAGCAGTACTTC.